This T cell receptor beta chain comes out of a study of blood T cell repertoires in COVID-19. As for the study in general: Samples of COVID-19 (acute and convalescent) were obtained from the United States, Italy and Spain. Sources were T cells, B-cell-depleted T cells, or PBMCs; the material itself was cDNA or gDNA.

Seattle patients were enrolled while actively infected and followed longitudinally. The CDR3 sequence is 17 residues long. Trimming removed 2 bases from V and 7 bases from J; junction bases left unmatched: 10. Per the germline V gene, CDR1 is LNHNV and CDR2 is YYDKDF (reference sequence). Per the study methods: Estimation of nucleated cell counts was performed using reference gene primer amplification. Some clones are missing from TCRdb's copy, which holds only in-frame ones; the method was immunoSEQ multiplex PCR. The DNA gave D and trimming, while V, J and clone size come from that table. The sample lists around 250,000 clones; about 90% were seen once.

Specimen: peripheral blood. The TCR was taken from a woman between 65 and 79 years old with COVID-19, enrolled during active disease. The chain uses TRBV15 and TRBJ2-7; 14 bases align to TRBD2. The CDR3 nucleotides are TGTGCCACCAGCAGATACAAAACGGGACTAGCGGGAGTTGAGCAGTACTTC. As protein: CATSRYKTGLAGVEQYF. Full variable domain (missing parts from reference TRBV15 and TRBJ2-7): DAMVIQNPRYQVTQFGKPVTLSCSQTLNHNVMYWYQQKSSQAPKLLFHYYDKDFNNEADTPDNFQSRRPNTSFCFLDIRSPGLGDTAMYLCATSRYKTGLAGVEQYFGPGTRLTVT.